Sequencing of this TCR beta chain was carried out in a study of T cells in localized non-small cell lung cancer. Clones were sequenced by immunoSEQ multiplex PCR, and TCRdb holds only the in-frame ones, with some missing. Among around 45,000 clones listed, roughly 86% were seen once. CDR3 length: 13 residues. V was pared by 2 bases and J by 6 bases, with 5 bases of the junction left unmatched. The germline gives CDR1 SGHRS, CDR2 YFSETQ. The material sequenced was PBMCs, taken before any cancer treatment. The sequence was collected from a man between 40 and 70 years old with stage II lung adenocarcinoma. The V and J genes are TRBV5-1 and TRBJ2-7; TRBD1 aligns across 7 bases. The CDR3 coding sequence is TGCGCCAGCAGCTTAGCTACAGGGGCCGAGCAGTACGTC. As protein: CASSLATGAEQYV.